The following is a T cell receptor (beta chain) sequence with its context. The sample comes from a study of blood T cell repertoires in COVID-19. Looking at the study overall: Italy, Spain and the United States were the sources of the convalescent and acute COVID-19 samples.

Per the authors' pipeline: Nucleated cell number was recorded as an estimate derived from reference gene primer amplification. Sequencing used immunoSEQ multiplex PCR; TCRdb keeps in-frame clones, though not all of them. The DNA gave D and trimming, while V, J and clone size come from that table. Of some 42,000 clones listed, roughly 76% are singletons. The junction had 19 bases not matched to a gene; V was cut back by 1 base and J by 5 bases. This CDR3 is 21 amino acids long. Per the germline V gene, CDR1 is SGHTA and CDR2 is FQGTGA. Material for sequencing was peripheral blood. The rearrangement uses TRBV7-3 and TRBJ2-1; 11 bases are a match to TRBD2. This TCR came from a woman aged 70-85 years with acute or convalescent COVID-19. The CDR3 DNA reads as TGTGCCAGCAGCTTAAACCCAATACTAGCGGGAGCGTCTAATAGCGACAATGAGCAGTTCTTC. Translated, it gives CASSLNPILAGASNSDNEQFF.